Presented here are 2 T cell receptor beta chains from one specimen sequenced in a study of blood T cell repertoires in COVID-19. Sequencing was performed with immunoSEQ multiplex PCR; in TCRdb, only in-frame clones are kept and a portion is missing. The profile covers under 170,000 clones, with roughly 87% appearing a single time and roughly 4% taken by the ten largest. The sequenced sample was peripheral blood. These receptors were obtained from a woman in her sixties with active or convalescent COVID-19.

This clone was counted a single time. The rearrangement uses TRBV5-4 and TRBJ2-3, with 8 bases matching TRBD2. The germline V gene encodes CDR1 SGHNT and CDR2 YYREEE (reference sequence). The CDR3 sequence is 17 residues long. V was pared by 4 bases and J by 1 base, with 11 bases of the junction left unmatched. The CDR3 spells CASSPGSGLGGTDTQYF. For the CDR3, the DNA is TGTGCCAGCAGCCCTGGATCGGGACTAGGGGGCACAGATACGCAGTATTTT.

V and J are TRBV6-1 and TRBJ2-5; D may be TRBD1 (6 bases). The CDR3 consists of 15 residues. V shed 2 bases and J shed 6 bases, with 16 bases lying between them. Germline lookup yields CDR1 MNHNS and CDR2 SASEGT. In DNA form, the CDR3 reads TGTGCCAGCAGTGAACAGCCAGGGGAAGGGAAGACCCAGTACTTC. It translates to CASSEQPGEGKTQYF.